The present T cell receptor (beta chain) was sequenced within a study of radiotherapy plus CTLA-4 blockade in lung cancer. CDR1 and CDR2 from the germline V gene are SNHLY and FYNNEI. The CDR3 is made up of 17 amino acids. V was trimmed by 5 bases and J by 0 bases, leaving 17 bases between them. The repertoire was sequenced with immunoSEQ multiplex PCR; TCRdb's copy has only in-frame clones and lacks some. This table holds tens of thousands of clones, nearly 90% found once. The V and J genes are TRBV2 and TRBJ2-1; D unclear. This TCR was recovered from a human donor with non-small cell lung cancer whose response to radiotherapy plus ipilimumab could not be evaluated. The specimen comprised peripheral blood, sampled from a patient treated with radiotherapy plus ipilimumab. CDR3 sequence: CASSPTDGGVSYNEQFF. The DNA for the CDR3 is TGTGCCAGCAGTCCGACCGACGGCGGCGTCTCCTACAATGAGCAGTTCTTC. Drawing the rest from reference TRBV2 and TRBJ2-1, the complete variable domain is EPEVTQTPSHQVTQMGQEVILRCVPISNHLYFYWYRQILGQKVEFLVSFYNNEISEKSEIFDDQFSVERPDGSNFTLKIRSTKLEDSAMYFCASSPTDGGVSYNEQFFGPGTRLTVL.